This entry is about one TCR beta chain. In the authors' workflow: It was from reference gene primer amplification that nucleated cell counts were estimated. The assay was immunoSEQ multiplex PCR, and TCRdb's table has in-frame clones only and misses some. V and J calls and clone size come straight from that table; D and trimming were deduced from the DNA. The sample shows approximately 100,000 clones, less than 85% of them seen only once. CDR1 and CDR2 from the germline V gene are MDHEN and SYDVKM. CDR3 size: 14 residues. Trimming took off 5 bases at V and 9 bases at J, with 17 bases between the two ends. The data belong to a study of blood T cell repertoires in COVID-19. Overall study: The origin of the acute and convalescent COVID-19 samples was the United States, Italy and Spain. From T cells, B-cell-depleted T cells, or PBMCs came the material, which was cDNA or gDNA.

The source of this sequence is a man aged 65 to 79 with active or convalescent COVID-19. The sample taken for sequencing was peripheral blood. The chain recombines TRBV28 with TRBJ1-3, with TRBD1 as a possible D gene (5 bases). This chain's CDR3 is CASSLKGWGGTIYF. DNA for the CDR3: TGTGCCAGCAGTCTCAAGGGCTGGGGCGGCACCATATATTTT.